The 27 T cell receptor beta chains below were found in one sample sequenced in a study of T cell responses to AZD1222 COVID-19 vaccine (dated by TCRdb to the early 2020s). The library came from the immunoSEQ multiplex PCR assay. TCRdb mirrors the immuneACCESS table, restricted to in-frame sequences. Some clones are absent from its copies; in checked studies, under half trace to an unresolved V gene, and the reason for the others is unknown. The sample contains some 110,000 clones, just over 85% of them found a single time. Approximately 18% of the sample is in the top ten clones. This specimen's time point label, interpreted: about 28 days (+/-7) after the second vaccine dose. The sample in question was peripheral blood, obtained 28 days after the second AZD1222 dose. These receptors were obtained from an adult who received the AZD1222 COVID-19 vaccine.

The chain recombines TRBV24-1 with TRBJ1-2; a weak D match, TRBD1 (6 bases). Trimming removed 3 bases at V and 6 bases at J, with 22 bases between. CDR3 length: 17 amino acids. CDR1 and CDR2 (germline): KGHDR, SFDVKD. CDR3 nucleotides: TGTGCCACCAGTGATCCCGGGGGGGCAGGGTTGGTTGATGGCTACACCTTC. It codes for CATSDPGGAGLVDGYTF.

This chain connects TRBV23-1 to TRBJ1-5; possibly TRBD1 for D (5 bases). TRBV23-1 is noted as an ORF with a role that remains uncertain. The CDR3 totals 16 residues. The ends were cut back, 1 base at V and 0 bases at J, with 10 bases in the middle. CDR3 DNA sequence: TGCGCCAGCAGTCAATGGGCGGGGCATAGCAATCAGCCCCAGCATTTT. This gives the protein CASSQWAGHSNQPQHF.

This clone was observed once. The chain recombines TRBV4-2 with TRBJ2-3; the D is unclear. The V end was cut by 0 bases, the J end by 1 base, with 5 bases between. The CDR3 covers 14 residues. The germline V gene has CDR1 LGHNA and CDR2 YNFKEQ. CDR3 DNA sequence: TGTGCCAGCAGCCAAGAGCGGCGCACAGATACGCAGTATTTT. Encoded protein: CASSQERRTDTQYF.

V usage is TRBV7-3 and J usage is TRBJ2-1; perhaps TRBD1 as D (6 bases). CDR1 and CDR2 from the germline V gene are SGHTA and FQGTGA. The CDR3 has 13 residues. Trimming cost V 6 bases and J 7 bases, with 13 bases left between them. CDR3 sequence (DNA): TGTGCCAGCAGACACAACAGGGAGAATGAGCAGTTCTTC. It yields the protein CASRHNRENEQFF.

This rearrangement joins TRBV7-9 to TRBJ2-7, with 9 bases matching TRBD2. V trimming: 0 bases; J trimming: 2 bases; junction bases outside the gene matches: 5. The CDR3 runs 16 residues. Germline V gene sequence: CDR1 SEHNR, CDR2 FQNEAQ (reference sequence). This chain's CDR3 is CASSLASGSGTYEQYF. In nucleotides, the CDR3 is TGTGCCAGCAGCTTAGCTAGCGGGAGTGGTACCTACGAGCAGTACTTC.

The chain uses TRBV7-6 and TRBJ2-1; D remains ambiguous. V lost 2 bases and J lost 1, with 9 bases in between. This CDR3 comprises 15 residues. Per the germline V gene, CDR1 is SGHVS and CDR2 is FNYEAQ. CDR3 sequence (DNA): TGTGCCAGCAGCTTACTCCGGGCTTCCTACAATGAGCAGTTCTTC. This translates into CASSLLRASYNEQFF.

The chain uses TRBV6-5 and TRBJ2-5, with TRBD1 matching over 11 bases. V dropped 2 bases and J dropped 5; count of bases not matched to a gene: 4. The CDR3 is 15 amino acids. Germline lookup yields CDR1 MNHEY and CDR2 SVGAGI. The CDR3 region is CASSYGQGAGETQYF. The CDR3 region has the DNA TGTGCCAGCAGTTACGGACAGGGGGCGGGGGAGACCCAGTACTTC.

V is TRBV11-2 and J is TRBJ1-2; 8 bases map to TRBD1. The CDR3 loop spans 16 amino acids. Germline V gives CDR1 SGHAT, CDR2 FQNNGV. Trimming took 0 bases from V and 5 from J; bases not matched to a gene: 8. The DNA of the CDR3 is TGTGCCAGCAGCTTAGATTGGCAGGGGGCGTTATATGGCTACACCTTC. Its protein product is CASSLDWQGALYGYTF.

J is TRBJ2-1 and V is TRBV10-3; D may be TRBD2 (6 bases). The CDR3 has 14 residues. CDR1 is ENHRY and CDR2 is SYGVKD in the germline V gene. The germline V and J ends were trimmed by 5 bases and 0 bases, with 8 bases remaining between them. The CDR3 sequence is CAISLAASYNEQFF. CDR3 bases: TGTGCCATCAGTTTAGCGGCCTCCTACAATGAGCAGTTCTTC.

The V call is TRBV5-8, the J call TRBJ1-6, with D hard to call. The CDR3 extends over 16 amino acids. Trimming pared 4 bases from V and 4 bases from J, leaving 15 bases between. Germline assignment: CDR1 SGHTS and CDR2 YDEGEE. The CDR3, as DNA: TGTGCCAGCAGCCGGCGGTGGTATTCATATAATTCACCCCTCCACTTT. Translated: CASSRRWYSYNSPLHF.

The chain employs TRBV6-1 and TRBJ1-2, with TRBD1 as a possible D gene (5 bases). Germline lookup yields CDR1 MNHNS and CDR2 SASEGT. The CDR3 length is 16 residues. V lost 3 bases and J lost 8, with 22 bases in between. The CDR3: CASSDVTRAGFLGYTF. The CDR3 DNA reads TGTGCCAGCAGTGACGTCACCAGGGCCGGATTCCTAGGCTACACCTTC.

This rearrangement joins TRBV12-5 to TRBJ1-1, with 10 bases lining up with TRBD1. Losses at the gene ends were 3 bases for V and 6 bases for J; bases not matched to a gene: 7. The CDR3 spans 15 residues. The germline V gene encodes CDR1 LGHNT and CDR2 FRNRAP. CDR3 nucleotides: TGTGCTAGTGGTTTTCTAACGGACAGGGGGGCTGAAGCTTTCTTT. Translating it yields CASGFLTDRGAEAFF. Full variable domain (outside the CDR3, taken from reference TRBV12-5 and TRBJ1-1): DARVTQTPRHKVTEMGQEVTMRCQPILGHNTVFWYRQTMMQGLELLAYFRNRAPLDDSGMPKDRFSAEMPDATLATLKIQPSEPRDSAVYFCASGFLTDRGAEAFFGQGTRLTVV.

J is TRBJ1-6 and V is TRBV6-5; D perhaps matches TRBD1 (5 bases). CDR1 MNHEY and CDR2 SVGAGI come from the germline V gene. V lost 2 bases and J 7 bases, leaving 12 bases between the germline ends. CDR3 size: 15 residues. The CDR3 region has the DNA TGTGCCAGCAGTTACATAGGCAGGGTGAATTCACCCCTCCACTTT. Its protein product is CASSYIGRVNSPLHF.

The chain joins TRBV27 to TRBJ1-1; no clear D gene. Per the germline V gene, CDR1 is MNHEY and CDR2 is SMNVEV (reference sequence). The CDR3 sequence is 13 residues long. The V and J ends lost 5 bases and 5 bases respectively, with 12 bases between them. Here the CDR3 reads CASSLRERTEAFF. The CDR3 DNA reads TGTGCCAGCAGTCTTAGGGAAAGAACTGAAGCTTTCTTT.

The V and J genes are TRBV19 and TRBJ1-5, with D unresolved. The ends were cut back, 4 bases at V and 3 bases at J, with 13 bases in the middle. The CDR3 totals 15 residues. Looked up from germline, CDR1 is LNHDA and CDR2 is SQIVND (reference sequence). The CDR3: CASSTIGPNNQPQHF. The CDR3 DNA is TGTGCCAGTAGTACTATTGGACCCAACAATCAGCCCCAGCATTTT.

V gene TRBV27 combines with J gene TRBJ2-6; 7 nucleotides align to TRBD1. The V segment lost 5 bases and the J segment 2 bases; nucleotides outside the gene matches: 9. CDR1 is MNHEY and CDR2 is SMNVEV in the germline V gene (reference sequence). CDR3 length: 17 amino acids. The CDR3 loop is CASSPRQGLAGANVLTF. The CDR3 DNA sequence: TGTGCCAGCAGTCCACGACAGGGATTGGCTGGGGCCAACGTCCTGACTTTC.

This clone was found once. The V call is TRBV2, the J call TRBJ2-1; 7 bases are shared with TRBD2. This CDR3 is 16 amino acids long. The V gene end was trimmed by 0 bases and the J gene end by 12 bases; junction bases not matched to a gene: 14. Germline V gene data show CDR1 as SNHLY and CDR2 as FYNNEI. In DNA, the CDR3 is TGTGCCAGCAGTGAAGCGCGAGTGGCTAGCGGTTTTGGGCAGTTCTTC. Its translation: CASSEARVASGFGQFF.

The chain carries TRBV4-1 and TRBJ1-4, with 10 nucleotides matching TRBD1. CDR3 length: 16 amino acids. The V segment lost 0 bases and the J segment 6 bases; nucleotides outside the gene matches: 4. In germline, CDR1 is MGHRA, CDR2 YSYEKL. The CDR3 region is CASSQDRGTGDEKLFF. The DNA for the CDR3 is TGCGCCAGCAGCCAAGATCGGGGGACAGGGGATGAAAAACTGTTTTTT.

This clone was recorded a few times. The chain has TRBV7-8 and TRBJ1-6, with 7 bases identical to TRBD1. V trimming: 6 bases; J trimming: 6 bases; junction bases outside the gene matches: 5. The CDR3 length is 14 residues. Germline V gene sequence: CDR1 SGHVS, CDR2 FQNEAQ. This CDR3 reads CASRPTGVNSPLHF. The DNA of the CDR3 is TGTGCCAGCAGACCTACAGGGGTTAATTCACCCCTCCACTTT.

This clone was seen a handful of times. The V call is TRBV2, the J call TRBJ2-3, with 7 bases that match TRBD2. CDR3 length: 16 residues. The junction had 9 bases not matched to a gene; V was cut back by 6 bases and J by 0 bases. Germline V lookup: CDR1 SNHLY, CDR2 FYNNEI. CDR3 sequence: CASRRSSSGSTDTQYF. CDR3 sequence (DNA): TGTGCCAGCAGAAGAAGCAGTAGCGGGAGCACAGATACGCAGTATTTT.

The sample holds one count of this clone. This chain joins TRBV19 and TRBJ1-5; D not resolved. Deletions cut 5 bases from V and 2 bases from J, with 13 bases between. CDR3 size: 15 residues. Germline loops: CDR1 LNHDA, CDR2 SQIVND (reference sequence). CDR3 loop: CASSGEPWGNQPQHF. CDR3 DNA: TGTGCCAGTAGTGGGGAACCTTGGGGCAATCAGCCCCAGCATTTT.

This chain connects TRBV20-1 to TRBJ1-1; D might be TRBD1 (5 bases). This CDR3 has 13 residues. Germline CDR1 and CDR2: DFQATT and SNEGSKA (reference sequence). Trimming cost V 3 bases and J 4 bases, with 12 bases left between them. The chain's CDR3 is CSASGGGGTEAFF. The CDR3 bases are TGCAGTGCTAGTGGCGGGGGAGGCACTGAAGCTTTCTTT.

The V and J genes are TRBV6-5 and TRBJ2-7; 10 nucleotides align to TRBD2. The length of the CDR3 is 14 residues. V trimming: 7 bases; J trimming: 2 bases; junction bases outside the gene matches: 5. CDR1 is MNHEY, CDR2 SVGAGI, per germline. The CDR3 here is CASNSGGITYEQYF. The CDR3 nucleotides read TGTGCCAGCAATAGCGGGGGGATCACCTACGAGCAGTACTTC.

This sequence joins TRBV7-8 and TRBJ2-7, with TRBD1 matching over 9 bases. V lost 1 base, J lost 4 bases, and 5 bases stayed unmatched. CDR1 is SGHVS, CDR2 FQNEAQ, per germline. There are 15 residues in the CDR3. This CDR3 reads CASSLGGQGIYEQYF. For the CDR3, the DNA is TGTGCCAGCAGCTTAGGGGGACAGGGTATTTACGAGCAGTACTTC.

The V and J genes are TRBV6-5 and TRBJ2-7; D is possibly TRBD1 (6 bases). CDR1 is MNHEY, CDR2 SVGAGI, per germline. This CDR3 comprises 16 residues. V lost 2 bases, J lost 3 bases, and 17 bases lay in between. The CDR3 is CASSYGQTNLHYEQYF. CDR3 coding DNA: TGTGCCAGCAGTTACGGACAGACCAACCTTCACTACGAGCAGTACTTC.

The chain links TRBV28 to TRBJ2-7; 8 bases are a match to TRBD1. Trimming removed 1 base from V and 5 bases from J; junction bases left unmatched: 4. Germline values: CDR1 MDHEN, CDR2 SYDVKM. The CDR3 length is 14 residues. The CDR3 loop is CASSLFPGGDEQYF. The CDR3 region has the DNA TGTGCCAGCAGTTTATTCCCAGGGGGCGACGAGCAGTACTTC. Combining the CDR3 with reference TRBV28 and TRBJ2-7 gives the whole variable domain DVKVTQSSRYLVKRTGEKVFLECVQDMDHENMFWYRQDPGLGLRLIYFSYDVKMKEKGDIPEGYSVSREKKERFSLILESASTNQTSMYLCASSLFPGGDEQYFGPGTRLTVT.

This chain links TRBV4-2 with TRBJ1-2; no firm D call. The germline gives CDR1 LGHNA, CDR2 YNFKEQ. The ends were cut back, 4 bases at V and 4 bases at J, with 19 bases in the middle. The CDR3 spans 16 residues. The DNA for the CDR3 is TGTGCCAGCAGCCGGTCCCCCGGAAAGGATGGCTATGGCTACACCTTC. Amino acids: CASSRSPGKDGYGYTF.